Sequencing of this T cell receptor (beta chain) was carried out in a study of response to subunit inactivated influenza vaccine. This clonotype turned up a few times. Its antigen is as yet unknown. MiXCR, applied by TCRdb to the RT-PCR reads, yields one record per CDR3 protein. This table holds about 830,000 distinct CDR3 sequences, less than 20% found once. General observations from the study: Authors suggested few new T cells are recruited by each seasonal influenza vaccination.

The CDR3 length is 14 residues. J was trimmed by 8 bases and V by 1 base; bases with no gene match: 3. Germline V gives CDR1 LNHNV, CDR2 YYDKDF (reference sequence). V and J are TRBV15 and TRBJ2-2; TRBD1 aligns across 8 bases. This TCR was sampled from a man in his forties or fifties who received an inactivated influenza vaccine. Material: PBMCs from blood, obtained 4 to 6 days after vaccination. CDR3 bases: TGTGCCACCAGCAGAGCCAGGGGGCATGGGGAGCTGTTTTTT. This codes for CATSRARGHGELFF.